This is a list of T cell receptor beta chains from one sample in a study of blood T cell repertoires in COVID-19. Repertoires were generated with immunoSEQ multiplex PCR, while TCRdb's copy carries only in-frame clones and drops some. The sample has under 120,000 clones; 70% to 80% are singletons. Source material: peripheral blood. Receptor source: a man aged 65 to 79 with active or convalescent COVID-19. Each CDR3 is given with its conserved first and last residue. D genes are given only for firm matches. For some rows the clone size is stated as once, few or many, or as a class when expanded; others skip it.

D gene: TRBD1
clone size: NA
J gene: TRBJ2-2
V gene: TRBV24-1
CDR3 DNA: TGTGCCACCAGTGATTCTGACAGGGGCTCCACCGGGGAGCTGTTTTTT
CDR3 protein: CATSDSDRGSTGELFF

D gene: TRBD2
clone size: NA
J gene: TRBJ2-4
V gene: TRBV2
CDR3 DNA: TGTGCCAGCAGCGTTAGCGGGAAAAACATTCAGTACTTC
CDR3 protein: CASSVSGKNIQYF

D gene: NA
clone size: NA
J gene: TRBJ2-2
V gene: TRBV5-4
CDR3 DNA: TGTGCCAGCAGCTTGAGGGGTTCCGGGGAGCTGTTTTTT
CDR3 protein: CASSLRGSGELFF

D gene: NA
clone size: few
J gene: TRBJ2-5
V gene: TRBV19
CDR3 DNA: TGTGCCAGTAGTGTCCAGGCGTACCAAGAGACCCAGTACTTC
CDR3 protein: CASSVQAYQETQYF

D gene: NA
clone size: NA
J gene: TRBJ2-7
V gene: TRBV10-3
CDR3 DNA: TGTGCCATCTCAGGACAGCTTTGGGAGCAGTACTTC
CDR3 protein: CAISGQLWEQYF

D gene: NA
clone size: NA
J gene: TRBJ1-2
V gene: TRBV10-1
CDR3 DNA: TGCGCCAGCAGTGACCCGGGACACCAAGCTAACTATGGCTACACCTTC
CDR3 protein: CASSDPGHQANYGYTF

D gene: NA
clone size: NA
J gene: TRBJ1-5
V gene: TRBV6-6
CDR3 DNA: TGTGCCAGCAGTCCCGCACAGGGTACCGTAGGTCAGCCCCAGCATTTT
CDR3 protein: CASSPAQGTVGQPQHF

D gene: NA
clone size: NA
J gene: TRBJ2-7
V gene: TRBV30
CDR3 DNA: TGTGCCTGGAGTCAGATGGGGAGGGAGCAGTACTTC
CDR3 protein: CAWSQMGREQYF

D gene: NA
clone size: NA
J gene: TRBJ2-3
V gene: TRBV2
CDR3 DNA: TGTTCAACCCCTGAGGAGGGGGGGCCATCCGATACGCAGTATTTT
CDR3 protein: CSTPEEGGPSDTQYF

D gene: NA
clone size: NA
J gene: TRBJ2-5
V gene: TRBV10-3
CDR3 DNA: TGTGCCATCAGTGATAACGAGGAGACCCAGTACTTC
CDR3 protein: CAISDNEETQYF

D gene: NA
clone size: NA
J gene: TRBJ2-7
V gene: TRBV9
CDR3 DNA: TGTGCCAGCAGCGTAGGAGGGCTCTCCTACGAGCAGTACTTC
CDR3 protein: CASSVGGLSYEQYF

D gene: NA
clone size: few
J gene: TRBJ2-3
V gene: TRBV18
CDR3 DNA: TGTGCCAGCTCACCACCAGGGGCTACGATGAACACAGATACGCAGTATTTT
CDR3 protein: CASSPPGATMNTDTQYF

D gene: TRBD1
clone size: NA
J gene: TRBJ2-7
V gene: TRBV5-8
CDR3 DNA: TGTGCCAGCAGGCATCCGGGACAGACCTACGAGCAGTACTTC
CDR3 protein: CASRHPGQTYEQYF

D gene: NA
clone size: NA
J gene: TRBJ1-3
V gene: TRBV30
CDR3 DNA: TGTGCCTATACAGGGCCAGGAAACACCATATATTTT
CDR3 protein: CAYTGPGNTIYF

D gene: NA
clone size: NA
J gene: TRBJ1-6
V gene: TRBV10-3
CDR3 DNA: TGTGCCATCAGTGAGTCCCAGGGAGGTAATTCACCCCTCCACTTT
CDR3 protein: CAISESQGGNSPLHF

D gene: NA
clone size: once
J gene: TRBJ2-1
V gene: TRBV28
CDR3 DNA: TGTGCCAGCACCTCAGGGGCGGAAAGGCAGTTCTTC
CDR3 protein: CASTSGAERQFF

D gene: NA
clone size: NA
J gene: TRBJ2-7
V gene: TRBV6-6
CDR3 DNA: TGTGCCAGCAGCCCCTCGAGCTACGAGCAGTACTTC
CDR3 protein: CASSPSSYEQYF

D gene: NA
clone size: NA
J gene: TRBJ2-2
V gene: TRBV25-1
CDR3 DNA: TGTGCCAGCAGTCCAGGGGAGTACAGCGGGGAGCTGTTTTTT
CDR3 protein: CASSPGEYSGELFF

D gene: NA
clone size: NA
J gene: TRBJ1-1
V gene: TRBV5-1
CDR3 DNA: TGCGCCAGCCGTACTGACAGTCCGAACACTGAAGCTTTCTTT
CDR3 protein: CASRTDSPNTEAFF

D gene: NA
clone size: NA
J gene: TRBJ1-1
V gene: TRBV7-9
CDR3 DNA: TGTGCCAGCAGTCCCGCGCGCACCACTGAAGCTTTCTTT
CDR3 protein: CASSPARTTEAFF

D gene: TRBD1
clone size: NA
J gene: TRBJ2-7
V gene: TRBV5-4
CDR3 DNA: TGTGCCAGCAGCTTGGACAGGGGAACGGGAGAGCAGTACTTC
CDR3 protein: CASSLDRGTGEQYF

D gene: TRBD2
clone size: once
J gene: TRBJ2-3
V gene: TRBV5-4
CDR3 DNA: TGTGCCAGCAGCCCGGGGCCTAGCGGGATCACAGATACGCAGTATTTT
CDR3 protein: CASSPGPSGITDTQYF

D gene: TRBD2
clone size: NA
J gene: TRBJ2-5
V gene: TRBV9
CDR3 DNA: TGTGCCAGCAGCGCCGGGACTAGCGGGAGTGGGACCCAGTACTTC
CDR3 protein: CASSAGTSGSGTQYF

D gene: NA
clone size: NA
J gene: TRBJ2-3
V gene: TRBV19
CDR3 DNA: TGTGCCAGTAGTATAGACAGACAGGGCGGGAATACGCAGTATTTT
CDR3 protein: CASSIDRQGGNTQYF

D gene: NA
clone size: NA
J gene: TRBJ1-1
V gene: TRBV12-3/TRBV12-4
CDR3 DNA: TGTGCCAGCAGCGGGGTTTCTGAAGCTTTCTTT
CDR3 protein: CASSGVSEAFF

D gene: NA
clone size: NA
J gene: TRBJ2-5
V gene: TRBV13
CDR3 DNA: TGTGCCAGCAGGAGGCAGTCCGACGAGACCCAGTACTTC
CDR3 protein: CASRRQSDETQYF

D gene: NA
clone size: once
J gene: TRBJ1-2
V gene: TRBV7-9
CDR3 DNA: TGTGCCAGCAGTAGAAACTTGGGAGTTAACTATGGCTACACCTTC
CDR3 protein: CASSRNLGVNYGYTF

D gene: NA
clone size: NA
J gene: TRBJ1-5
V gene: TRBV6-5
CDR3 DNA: TGTGCCAGCAGCCTACCCCATCAGCCCCAGCATTTT
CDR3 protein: CASSLPHQPQHF

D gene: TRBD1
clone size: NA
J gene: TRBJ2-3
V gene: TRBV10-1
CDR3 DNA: TGCGCCAGCAGTGAACAGGGGGCGGGAGATACGCAGTATTTT
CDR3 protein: CASSEQGAGDTQYF